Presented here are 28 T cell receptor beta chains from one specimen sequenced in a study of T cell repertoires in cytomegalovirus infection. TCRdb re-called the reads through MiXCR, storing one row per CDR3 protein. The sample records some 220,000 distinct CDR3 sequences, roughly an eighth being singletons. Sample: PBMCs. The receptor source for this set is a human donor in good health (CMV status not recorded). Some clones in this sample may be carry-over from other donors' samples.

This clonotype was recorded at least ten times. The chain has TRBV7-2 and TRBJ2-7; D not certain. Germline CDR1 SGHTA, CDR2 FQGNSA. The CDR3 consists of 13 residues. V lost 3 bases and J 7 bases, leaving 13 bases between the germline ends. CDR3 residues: CASSLETLGEQYF. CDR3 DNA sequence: TGTGCCAGCAGCTTGGAAACCTTGGGGGAGCAGTACTTC. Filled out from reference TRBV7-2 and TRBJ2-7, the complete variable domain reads GAGVSQSPSNKVTEKGKDVELRCDPISGHTALYWYRQSLGQGLEFLIYFQGNSAPDKSGLPSDRFSAERTGGSVSTLTIQRTQQEDSAVYLCASSLETLGEQYFGPGTRLTVT.

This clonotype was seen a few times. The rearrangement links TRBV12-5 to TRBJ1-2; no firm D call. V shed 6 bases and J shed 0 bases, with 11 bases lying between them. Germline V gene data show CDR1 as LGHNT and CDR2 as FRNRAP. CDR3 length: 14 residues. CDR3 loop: CASGRESTNYGYTF. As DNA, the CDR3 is TGTGCTAGTGGCCGGGAGTCTACTAACTATGGCTACACCTTC.

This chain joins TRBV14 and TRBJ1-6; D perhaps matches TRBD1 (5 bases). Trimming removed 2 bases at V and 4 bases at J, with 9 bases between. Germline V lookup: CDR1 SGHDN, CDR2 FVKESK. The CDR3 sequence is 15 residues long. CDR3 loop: CASSQTPGYNSPLHF. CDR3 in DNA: TGTGCCAGCAGCCAAACTCCAGGGTATAATTCACCCCTCCACTTT.

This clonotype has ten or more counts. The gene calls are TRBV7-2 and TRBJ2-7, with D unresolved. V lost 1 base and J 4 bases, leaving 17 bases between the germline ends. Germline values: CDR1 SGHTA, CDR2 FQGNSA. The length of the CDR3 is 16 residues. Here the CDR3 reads CASSLVRQHPPYEQYF. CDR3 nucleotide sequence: TGTGCCAGCAGCTTAGTTCGGCAACATCCACCTTACGAGCAGTACTTC. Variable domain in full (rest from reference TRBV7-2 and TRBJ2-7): GAGVSQSPSNKVTEKGKDVELRCDPISGHTALYWYRQSLGQGLEFLIYFQGNSAPDKSGLPSDRFSAERTGGSVSTLTIQRTQQEDSAVYLCASSLVRQHPPYEQYFGPGTRLTVT.

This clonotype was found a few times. Written as DNA, the CDR3 is TGCAGCGTTCGGGGGAGCGCAGATACGCAGTATTTT. It is translated as CSVRGSADTQYF. The rearrangement joins TRBV29-1 to TRBJ2-3; possibly TRBD2 for D (6 bases). Germline CDR1 SQVTM, CDR2 ANQGSEA. This CDR3 comprises 12 residues. The ends were cut back, 5 bases at V and 4 bases at J, with 10 bases in the middle.

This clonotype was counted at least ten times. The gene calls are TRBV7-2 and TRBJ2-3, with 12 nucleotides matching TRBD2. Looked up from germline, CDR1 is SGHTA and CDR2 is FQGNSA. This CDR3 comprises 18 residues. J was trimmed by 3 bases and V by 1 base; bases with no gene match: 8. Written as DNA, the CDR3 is TGTGCCAGCAGCTTAGAGGGGGTCGGGACTAGCGGGACAGATACGCAGTATTTT. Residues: CASSLEGVGTSGTDTQYF. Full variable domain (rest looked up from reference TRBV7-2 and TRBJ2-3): GAGVSQSPSNKVTEKGKDVELRCDPISGHTALYWYRQSLGQGLEFLIYFQGNSAPDKSGLPSDRFSAERTGGSVSTLTIQRTQQEDSAVYLCASSLEGVGTSGTDTQYFGPGTRLTVL.

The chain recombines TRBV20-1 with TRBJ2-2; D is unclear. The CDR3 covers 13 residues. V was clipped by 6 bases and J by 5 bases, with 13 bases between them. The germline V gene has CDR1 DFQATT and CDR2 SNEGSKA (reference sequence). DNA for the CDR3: TGCAGTGCAGCCGGGTCCGGAACCGGGGAGCTGTTTTTT. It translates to CSAAGSGTGELFF.

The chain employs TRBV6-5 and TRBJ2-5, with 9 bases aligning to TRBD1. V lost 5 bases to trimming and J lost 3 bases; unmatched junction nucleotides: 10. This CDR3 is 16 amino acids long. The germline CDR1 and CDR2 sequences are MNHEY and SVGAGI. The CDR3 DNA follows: TGTGCCAGCAGTACGCCTACACGGACAGGGGAAGAGACCCAGTACTTC. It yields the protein CASSTPTRTGEETQYF.

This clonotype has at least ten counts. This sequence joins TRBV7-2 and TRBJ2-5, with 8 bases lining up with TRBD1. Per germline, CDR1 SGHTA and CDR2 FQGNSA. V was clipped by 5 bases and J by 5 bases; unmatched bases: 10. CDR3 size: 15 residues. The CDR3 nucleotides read TGTGCCAGCAGCAGCGGACAGGGCGATTTGGAGACCCAGTACTTC. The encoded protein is CASSSGQGDLETQYF.

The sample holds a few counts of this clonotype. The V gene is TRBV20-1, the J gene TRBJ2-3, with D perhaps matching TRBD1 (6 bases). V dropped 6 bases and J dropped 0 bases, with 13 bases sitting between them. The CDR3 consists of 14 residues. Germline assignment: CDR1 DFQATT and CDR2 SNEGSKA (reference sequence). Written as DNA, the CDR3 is TGCAGTGCGGGATTACAGGGAAGCACAGATACGCAGTATTTT. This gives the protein CSAGLQGSTDTQYF.

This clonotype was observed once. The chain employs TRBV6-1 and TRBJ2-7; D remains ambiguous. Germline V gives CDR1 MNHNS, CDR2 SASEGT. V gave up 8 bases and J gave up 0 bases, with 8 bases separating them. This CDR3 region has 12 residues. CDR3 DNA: TGTGCCAGCGGCGCCGCCTCCTACGAGCAGTACTTC. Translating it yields CASGAASYEQYF.

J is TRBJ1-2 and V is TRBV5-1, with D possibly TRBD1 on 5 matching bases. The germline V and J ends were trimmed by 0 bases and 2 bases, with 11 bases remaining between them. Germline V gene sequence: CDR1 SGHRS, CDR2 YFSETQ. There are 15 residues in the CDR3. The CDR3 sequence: CASSLGAGRNYGYTF. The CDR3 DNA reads TGCGCCAGCAGCTTGGGAGCAGGGAGGAACTATGGCTACACCTTC.

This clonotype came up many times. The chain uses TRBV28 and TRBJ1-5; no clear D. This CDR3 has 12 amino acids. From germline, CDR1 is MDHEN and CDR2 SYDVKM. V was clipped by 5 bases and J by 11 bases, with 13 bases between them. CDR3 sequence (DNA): TGTGCCAGCAGTCGACGACGGTCTTCCCAGCATTTT. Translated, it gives CASSRRRSSQHF.

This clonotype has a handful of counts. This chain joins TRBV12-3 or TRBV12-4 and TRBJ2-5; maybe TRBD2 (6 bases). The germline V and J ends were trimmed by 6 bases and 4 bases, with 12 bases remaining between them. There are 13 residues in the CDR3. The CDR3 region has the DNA TGTGCCAGCAGCAGGGACTTCTCAGAGACCCAGTACTTC. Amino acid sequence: CASSRDFSETQYF.

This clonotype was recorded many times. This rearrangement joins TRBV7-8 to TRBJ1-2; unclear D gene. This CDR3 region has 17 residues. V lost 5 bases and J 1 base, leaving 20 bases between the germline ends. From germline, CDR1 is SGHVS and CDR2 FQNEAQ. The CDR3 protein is CASSPGGGNYINYGYTF. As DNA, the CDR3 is TGTGCCAGCAGCCCAGGAGGTGGGAACTACATTAACTATGGCTACACCTTC.

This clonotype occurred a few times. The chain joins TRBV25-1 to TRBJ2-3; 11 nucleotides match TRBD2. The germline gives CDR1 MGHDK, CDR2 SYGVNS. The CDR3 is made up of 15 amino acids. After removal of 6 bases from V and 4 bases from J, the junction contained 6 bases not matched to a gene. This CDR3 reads CASSSSGGEADTQYF. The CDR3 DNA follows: TGTGCCAGCAGCAGTAGCGGGGGGGAGGCAGATACGCAGTATTTT.

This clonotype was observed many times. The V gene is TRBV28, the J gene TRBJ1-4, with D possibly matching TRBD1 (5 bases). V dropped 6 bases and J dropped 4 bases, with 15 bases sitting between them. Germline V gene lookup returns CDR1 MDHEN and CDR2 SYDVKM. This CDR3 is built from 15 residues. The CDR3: CASSSRGTSNEKLFF. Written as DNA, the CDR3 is TGTGCCAGCAGCTCCCGGGGCACAAGTAATGAAAAACTGTTTTTT.

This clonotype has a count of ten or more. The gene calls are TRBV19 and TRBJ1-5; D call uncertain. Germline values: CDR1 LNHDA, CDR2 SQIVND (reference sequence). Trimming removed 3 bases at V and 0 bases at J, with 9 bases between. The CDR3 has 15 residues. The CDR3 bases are TGTGCCAGTAGTATCGGCAGACATAGCAATCAGCCCCAGCATTTT. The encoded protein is CASSIGRHSNQPQHF.

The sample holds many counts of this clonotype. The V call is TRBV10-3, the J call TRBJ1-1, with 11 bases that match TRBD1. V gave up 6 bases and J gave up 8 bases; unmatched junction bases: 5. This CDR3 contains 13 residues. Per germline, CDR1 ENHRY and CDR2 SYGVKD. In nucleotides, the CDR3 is TGTGCCATCAGCTCTGGACAGGGGGCCGAAGCTTTCTTT. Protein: CAISSGQGAEAFF.

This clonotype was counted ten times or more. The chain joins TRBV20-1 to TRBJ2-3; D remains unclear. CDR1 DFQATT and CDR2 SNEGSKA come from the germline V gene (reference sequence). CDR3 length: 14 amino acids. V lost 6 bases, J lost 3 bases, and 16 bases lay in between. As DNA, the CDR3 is TGCAGTGCCCCCGGCGGCGCGAATACAGATACGCAGTATTTT. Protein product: CSAPGGANTDTQYF.

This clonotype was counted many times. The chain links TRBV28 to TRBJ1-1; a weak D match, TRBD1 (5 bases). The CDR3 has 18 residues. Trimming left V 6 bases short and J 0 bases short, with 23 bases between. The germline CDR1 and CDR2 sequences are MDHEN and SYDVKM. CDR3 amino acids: CASSLTWTLSEVNTEAFF. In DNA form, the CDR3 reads TGTGCCAGCAGCCTAACGTGGACACTATCTGAGGTGAACACTGAAGCTTTCTTT.

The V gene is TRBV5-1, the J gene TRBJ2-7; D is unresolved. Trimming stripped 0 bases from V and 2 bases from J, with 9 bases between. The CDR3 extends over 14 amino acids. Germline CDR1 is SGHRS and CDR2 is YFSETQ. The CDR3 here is CASSLEGFPYEQYF. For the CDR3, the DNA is TGCGCCAGCAGCTTGGAAGGGTTCCCCTACGAGCAGTACTTC.

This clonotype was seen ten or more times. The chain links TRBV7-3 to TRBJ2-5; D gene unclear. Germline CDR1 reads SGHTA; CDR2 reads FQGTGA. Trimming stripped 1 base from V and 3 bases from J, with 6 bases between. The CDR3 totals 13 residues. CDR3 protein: CASSLNPEETQYF. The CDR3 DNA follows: TGTGCCAGCAGCTTAAACCCCGAAGAGACCCAGTACTTC. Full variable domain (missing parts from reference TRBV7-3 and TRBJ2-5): GAGVSQTPSNKVTEKGKYVELRCDPISGHTALYWYRQSLGQGPEFLIYFQGTGAADDSGLPNDRFFAVRPEGSVSTLKIQRTERGDSAVYLCASSLNPEETQYFGPGTRLLVL.

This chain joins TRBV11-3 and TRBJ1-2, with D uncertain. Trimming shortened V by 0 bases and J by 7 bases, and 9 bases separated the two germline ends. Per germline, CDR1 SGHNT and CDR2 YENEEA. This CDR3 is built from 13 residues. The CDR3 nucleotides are TGTGCCAGCAGCTTAGATGCCGGCGGTGGCTACACCTTC. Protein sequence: CASSLDAGGGYTF. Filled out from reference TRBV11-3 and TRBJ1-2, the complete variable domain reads EAGVVQSPRYKIIEKKQPVAFWCNPISGHNTLYWYLQNLGQGPELLIRYENEEAVDDSQLPKDRFSAERLKGVDSTLKIQPAELGDSAVYLCASSLDAGGGYTFGSGTRLTVV.

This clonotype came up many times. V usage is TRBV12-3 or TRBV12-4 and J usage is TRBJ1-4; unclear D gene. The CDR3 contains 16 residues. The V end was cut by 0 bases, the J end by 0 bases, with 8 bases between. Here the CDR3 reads CASSLALGSTNEKLFF. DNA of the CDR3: TGTGCCAGCAGTTTAGCGCTAGGTTCAACTAATGAAAAACTGTTTTTT.

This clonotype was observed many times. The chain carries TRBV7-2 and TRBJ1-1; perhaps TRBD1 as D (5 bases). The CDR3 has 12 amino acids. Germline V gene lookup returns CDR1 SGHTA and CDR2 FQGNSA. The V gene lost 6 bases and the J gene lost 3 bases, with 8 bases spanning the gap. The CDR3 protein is CASSWGDTEAFF. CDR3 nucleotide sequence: TGTGCCAGCAGTTGGGGGGACACTGAAGCTTTCTTT.

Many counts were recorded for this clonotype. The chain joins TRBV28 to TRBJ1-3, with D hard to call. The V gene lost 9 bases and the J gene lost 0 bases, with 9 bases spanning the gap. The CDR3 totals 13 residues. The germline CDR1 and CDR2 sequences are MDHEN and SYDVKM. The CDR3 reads CASQGSSGNTIYF. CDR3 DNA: TGTGCCAGTCAAGGGAGCTCTGGAAACACCATATATTTT.

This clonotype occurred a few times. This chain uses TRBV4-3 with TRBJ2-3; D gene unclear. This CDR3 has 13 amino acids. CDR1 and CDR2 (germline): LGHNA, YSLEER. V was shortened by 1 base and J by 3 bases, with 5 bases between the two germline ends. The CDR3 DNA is TGCGCCAGCAGCCAAGCTGAGACAGATACGCAGTATTTT. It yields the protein CASSQAETDTQYF.